Shown below are 4 T cell receptor beta chains from a single sample sequenced in a study of cytomegalovirus exposure and HLA in healthy donors. The PCR had 60 Vbeta and 13 Jbeta primers. Libraries were prepared by immunoSEQ multiplex PCR; TCRdb keeps only in-frame clonotypes and omits some of them. The sample has 170,000 or so clones, roughly 80% seen once. The specimen was PBMCs. These receptors were collected from a woman in her thirties in good health and CMV-seronegative.

This chain joins TRBV5-1 and TRBJ2-3; maybe TRBD2 (6 bases). Trimming left V 0 bases short and J 2 bases short, with 10 bases between. This CDR3 comprises 15 residues. CDR1 is SGHRS, CDR2 YFSETQ, per germline. Here the CDR3 reads CASSLGGGITDTQYF. The CDR3 DNA reads as TGCGCCAGCAGCTTGGGTGGGGGGATCACAGATACGCAGTATTTT.

The V and J genes are TRBV15 and TRBJ1-4; D may be TRBD1 (5 bases). This CDR3 is built from 14 residues. Looked up from germline, CDR1 is LNHNV and CDR2 is YYDKDF (reference sequence). The V end lost 5 bases, the J end lost 4 bases, and 11 bases lay between the germline ends. CDR3 bases: TGTGCCACCAGCTCCCGACAGCTTAATGAAAAACTGTTTTTT. The encoded protein is CATSSRQLNEKLFF.

This sequence joins TRBV5-4 and TRBJ2-5, with 10 nucleotides matching TRBD1. CDR1 SGHNT and CDR2 YYREEE come from the germline V gene (reference sequence). This CDR3 has 18 amino acids. Losses at the gene ends were 4 bases for V and 5 bases for J; bases not matched to a gene: 17. The CDR3 DNA reads as TGTGCCAGCAGCCCGGGGGGGGGACAGGGGAGTCGTTTGGAGACCCAGTACTTC. This gives the protein CASSPGGGQGSRLETQYF.

The rearrangement uses TRBV6-5 and TRBJ2-2, with no clear D. Trimming removed 0 bases at V and 4 bases at J, with 3 bases between. CDR1 is MNHEY, CDR2 SVGAGI, per germline. CDR3 size: 13 residues. CDR3 bases: TGTGCCAGCAGTTACTCACTCACCGGGGAGCTGTTTTTT. Residues: CASSYSLTGELFF.